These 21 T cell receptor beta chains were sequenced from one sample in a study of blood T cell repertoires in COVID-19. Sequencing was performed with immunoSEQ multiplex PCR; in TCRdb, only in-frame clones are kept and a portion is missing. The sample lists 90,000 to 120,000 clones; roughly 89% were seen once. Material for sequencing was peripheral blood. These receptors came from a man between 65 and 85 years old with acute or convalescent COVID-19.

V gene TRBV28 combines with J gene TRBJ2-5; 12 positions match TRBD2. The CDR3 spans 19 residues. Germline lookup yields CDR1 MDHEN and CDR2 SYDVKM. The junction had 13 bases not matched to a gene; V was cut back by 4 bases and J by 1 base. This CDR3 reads CASSSPPLAGGALQETQYF. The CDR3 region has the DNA TGTGCCAGCAGTTCACCCCCCCTAGCGGGAGGGGCCCTCCAAGAGACCCAGTACTTC.

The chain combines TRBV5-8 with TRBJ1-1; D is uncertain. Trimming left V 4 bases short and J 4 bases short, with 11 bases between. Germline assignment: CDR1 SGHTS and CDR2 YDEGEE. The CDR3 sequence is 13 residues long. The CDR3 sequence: CASSPEGSTEAFF. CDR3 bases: TGTGCCAGCAGCCCGGAAGGGAGCACTGAAGCTTTCTTT.

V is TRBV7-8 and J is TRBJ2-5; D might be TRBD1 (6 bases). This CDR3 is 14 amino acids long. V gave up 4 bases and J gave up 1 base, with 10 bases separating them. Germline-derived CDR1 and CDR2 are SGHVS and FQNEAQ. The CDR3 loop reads CASSWWDIQETQYF. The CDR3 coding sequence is TGTGCCAGCAGCTGGTGGGACATCCAAGAGACCCAGTACTTC.

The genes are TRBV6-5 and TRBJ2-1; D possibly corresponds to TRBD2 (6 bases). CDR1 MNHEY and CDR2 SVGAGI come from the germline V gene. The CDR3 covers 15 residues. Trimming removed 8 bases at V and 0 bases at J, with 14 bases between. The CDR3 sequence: CASENHGSSYNEQFF. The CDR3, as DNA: TGTGCCAGCGAAAACCACGGGAGCTCCTACAATGAGCAGTTCTTC.

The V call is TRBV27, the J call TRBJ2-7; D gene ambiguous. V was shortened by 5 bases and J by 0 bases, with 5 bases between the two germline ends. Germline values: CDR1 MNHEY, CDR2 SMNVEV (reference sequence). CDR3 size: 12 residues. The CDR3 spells CASSPSSYEQYF. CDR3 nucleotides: TGTGCCAGCAGTCCGAGCTCCTACGAGCAGTACTTC.

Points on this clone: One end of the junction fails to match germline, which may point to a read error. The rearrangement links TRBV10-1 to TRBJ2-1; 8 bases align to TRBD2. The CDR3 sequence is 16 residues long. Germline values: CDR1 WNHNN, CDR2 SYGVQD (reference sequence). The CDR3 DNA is TGCGCCCGCAGACGCGCCTCTAGCGGGTGCTACAATGAGCAGTTCTTC. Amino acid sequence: CARRRASSGCYNEQFF.

The CDR3 sequence is CASSLKDRGLYEQYF. Here the CDR3 DNA reads TGTGCCAGCAGCTTAAAGGACAGGGGTTTGTACGAGCAGTACTTC. The chain is built from TRBV7-9 and TRBJ2-7; 9 bases map to TRBD1. The CDR3 is made up of 15 amino acids. Trimming cost V 2 bases and J 4 bases; bases outside gene matches: 6. The germline V gene encodes CDR1 SEHNR and CDR2 FQNEAQ (reference sequence).

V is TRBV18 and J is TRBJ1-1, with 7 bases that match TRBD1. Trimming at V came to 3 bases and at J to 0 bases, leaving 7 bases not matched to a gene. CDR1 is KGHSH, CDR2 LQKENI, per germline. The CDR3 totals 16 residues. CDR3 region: CASSPDRLSLNTEAFF. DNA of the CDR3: TGTGCCAGCTCACCGGACAGGCTATCTTTGAACACTGAAGCTTTCTTT.

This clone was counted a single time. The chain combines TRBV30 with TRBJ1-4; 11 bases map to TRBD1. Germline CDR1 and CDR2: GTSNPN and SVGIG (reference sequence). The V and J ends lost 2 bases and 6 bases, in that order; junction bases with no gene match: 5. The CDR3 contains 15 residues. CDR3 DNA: TGTGCCTGGAGTTTCGGACAGGGGGCGTATGAAAAACTGTTTTTT. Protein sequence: CAWSFGQGAYEKLFF.

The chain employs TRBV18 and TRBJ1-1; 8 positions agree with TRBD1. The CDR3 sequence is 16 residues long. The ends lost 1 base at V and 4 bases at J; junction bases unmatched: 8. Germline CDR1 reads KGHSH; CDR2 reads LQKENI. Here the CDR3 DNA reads TGTGCCAGCTCACCACAGGGAACAGGGGGTACCACTGAAGCTTTCTTT. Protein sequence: CASSPQGTGGTTEAFF. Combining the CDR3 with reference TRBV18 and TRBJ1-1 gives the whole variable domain NAGVMQNPRHLVRRRGQEARLRCSPMKGHSHVYWYRQLPEEGLKFMVYLQKENIIDESGMPKERFSAEFPKEGPSILRIQQVVRGDSAAYFCASSPQGTGGTTEAFFGQGTRLTVV.

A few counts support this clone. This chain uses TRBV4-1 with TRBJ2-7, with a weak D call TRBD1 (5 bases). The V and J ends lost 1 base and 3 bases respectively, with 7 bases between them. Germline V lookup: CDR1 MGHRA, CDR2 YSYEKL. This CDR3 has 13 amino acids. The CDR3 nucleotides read TGCGCCAGCAGCCAAGGGGGCAACTACGAGCAGTACTTC. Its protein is CASSQGGNYEQYF.

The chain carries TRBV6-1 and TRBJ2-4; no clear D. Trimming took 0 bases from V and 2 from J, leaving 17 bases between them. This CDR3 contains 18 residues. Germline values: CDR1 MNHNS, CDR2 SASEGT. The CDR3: CASSEAQSGYPPKNIQYF. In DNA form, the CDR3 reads TGTGCCAGCAGTGAAGCGCAGTCGGGTTATCCCCCCAAAAACATTCAGTACTTC.

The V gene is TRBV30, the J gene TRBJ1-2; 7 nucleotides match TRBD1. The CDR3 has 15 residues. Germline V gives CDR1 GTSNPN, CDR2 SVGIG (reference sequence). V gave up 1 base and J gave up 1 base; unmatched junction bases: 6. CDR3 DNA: TGTGCCTGGAGTGCCCCGGACAGGATTAACTATGGCTACACCTTC. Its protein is CAWSAPDRINYGYTF.

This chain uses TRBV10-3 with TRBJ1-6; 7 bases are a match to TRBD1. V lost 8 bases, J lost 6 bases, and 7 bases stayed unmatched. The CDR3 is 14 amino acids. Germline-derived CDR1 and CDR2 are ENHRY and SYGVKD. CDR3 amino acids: CAIGQETFNSPLHF. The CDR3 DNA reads TGTGCCATCGGACAGGAGACGTTTAATTCACCCCTCCACTTT.

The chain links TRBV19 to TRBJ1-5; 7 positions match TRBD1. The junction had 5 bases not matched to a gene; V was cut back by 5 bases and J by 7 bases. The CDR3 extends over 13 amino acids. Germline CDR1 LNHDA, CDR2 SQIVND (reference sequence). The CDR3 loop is CASSPRDSQPQHF. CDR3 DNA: TGTGCCAGTAGTCCCAGGGACAGCCAGCCCCAGCATTTT.

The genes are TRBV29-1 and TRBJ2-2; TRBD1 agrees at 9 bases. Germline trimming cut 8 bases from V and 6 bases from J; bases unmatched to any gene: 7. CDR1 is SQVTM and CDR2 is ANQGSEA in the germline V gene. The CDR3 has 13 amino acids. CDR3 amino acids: CSFRDRESGELFF. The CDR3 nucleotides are TGCAGCTTCCGGGACAGGGAATCCGGGGAGCTGTTTTTT.

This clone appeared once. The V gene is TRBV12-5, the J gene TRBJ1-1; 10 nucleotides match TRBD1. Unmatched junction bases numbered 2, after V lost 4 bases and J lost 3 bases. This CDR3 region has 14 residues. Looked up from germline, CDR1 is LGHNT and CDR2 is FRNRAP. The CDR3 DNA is TGTGCTAGTGGTTCTGGGACAGGGGACACTGAAGCTTTCTTT. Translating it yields CASGSGTGDTEAFF.

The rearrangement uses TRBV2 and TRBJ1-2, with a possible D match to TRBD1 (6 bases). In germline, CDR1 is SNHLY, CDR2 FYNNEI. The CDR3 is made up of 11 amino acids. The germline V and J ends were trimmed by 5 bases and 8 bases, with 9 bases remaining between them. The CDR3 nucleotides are TGTGCCAGCAGTTATCAGGGGGGCTACACCTTC. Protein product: CASSYQGGYTF.

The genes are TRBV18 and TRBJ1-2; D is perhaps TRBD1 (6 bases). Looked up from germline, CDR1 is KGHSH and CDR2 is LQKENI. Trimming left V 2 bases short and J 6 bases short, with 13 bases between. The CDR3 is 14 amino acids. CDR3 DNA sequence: TGTGCCAGCTCACCAGCGGGGGGCAGCAATGGCTACACCTTC. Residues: CASSPAGGSNGYTF. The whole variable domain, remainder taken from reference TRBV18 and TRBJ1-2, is NAGVMQNPRHLVRRRGQEARLRCSPMKGHSHVYWYRQLPEEGLKFMVYLQKENIIDESGMPKERFSAEFPKEGPSILRIQQVVRGDSAAYFCASSPAGGSNGYTFGSGTRLTVV.

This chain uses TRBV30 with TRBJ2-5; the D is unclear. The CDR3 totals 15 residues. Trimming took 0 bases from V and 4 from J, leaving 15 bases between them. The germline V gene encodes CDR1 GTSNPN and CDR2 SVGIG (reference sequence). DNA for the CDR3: TGTGCCTGGAGTGTACCTAGGATCTTCGTAGAGACCCAGTACTTC. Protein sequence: CAWSVPRIFVETQYF.

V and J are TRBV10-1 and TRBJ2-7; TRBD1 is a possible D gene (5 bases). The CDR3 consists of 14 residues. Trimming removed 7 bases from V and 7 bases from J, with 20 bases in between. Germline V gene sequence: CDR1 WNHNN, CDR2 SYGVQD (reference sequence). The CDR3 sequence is CASNDGAGMQEQYF. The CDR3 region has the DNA TGCGCCAGCAACGATGGGGCAGGGATGCAGGAGCAGTACTTC.